The TCR beta chain under discussion was sequenced for a study of blood T cell repertoires in COVID-19. On the study more broadly: COVID-19 samples from acute and convalescent phases originated in the United States, Italy and Spain. In each case, the material was cDNA or gDNA derived from T cells, B-cell-depleted T cells, or PBMCs.

Per the study methods: Estimated nucleated cell counts came from reference gene primer amplification. Here immunoSEQ multiplex PCR was the method, and the copy in TCRdb shows in-frame clones only, minus some. The D gene and trimming were derived from the DNA, and the V and J assignments and clone size from that table. The sample lists 150,000 to 200,000 clones, approximately 86% occurring once. Enrolment of Seattle patients took place during active infection, and they were followed longitudinally. Germline CDR1 reads MDHEN; CDR2 reads SYDVKM. V was pared by 3 bases and J by 3 bases, with 9 bases between. The CDR3 is 13 residues long.

The source of this sequence is an elderly man with COVID-19, enrolled during active disease. The genes are TRBV28 and TRBJ2-7; D ambiguous. Material: peripheral blood. In nucleotides, the CDR3 is TGTGCCAGCAGTTTCGGAAACTACTACGAGCAGTACTTC. Translated, it gives CASSFGNYYEQYF.